Shown below are 11 T cell receptor beta chains from a single sample sequenced in a study of cytomegalovirus exposure and HLA in healthy donors. Vbeta (60) and Jbeta (13) primers were used in the PCR. Sequenced by immunoSEQ multiplex PCR; TCRdb stores in-frame clones only, minus some. This table holds about 99,000 clones, 60% to 80% found once. The specimen sequenced was PBMCs. The receptor set was obtained from a man in his forties or fifties in good health and CMV-seronegative.

The V gene is TRBV7-8, the J gene TRBJ1-5; TRBD1 matches at 7 bases. Losses at the gene ends were 0 bases for V and 7 bases for J; bases not matched to a gene: 6. Per germline, CDR1 SGHVS and CDR2 FQNEAQ. The CDR3 covers 15 residues. In DNA, the CDR3 is TGTGCCAGCAGCTTAGCTACAGGGGCGCGGCAGCCCCAGCATTTT. It yields the protein CASSLATGARQPQHF.

The chain is built from TRBV6-5 and TRBJ1-6; weak D call: TRBD1 (5 bases). V was pared by 2 bases and J by 7 bases, with 9 bases between. Germline V gene lookup returns CDR1 MNHEY and CDR2 SVGAGI. The CDR3 covers 14 residues. The CDR3, as DNA: TGTGCCAGCAGTTACGCGGGGGGGAATTCACCCCTCCACTTT. Protein sequence: CASSYAGGNSPLHF.

This clone was observed a handful of times. The rearrangement links TRBV7-8 to TRBJ1-4; perhaps TRBD1 as D (5 bases). Germline assignment: CDR1 SGHVS and CDR2 FQNEAQ. The CDR3 runs to 15 residues. The ends were cut back, 2 bases at V and 6 bases at J, with 13 bases in the middle. CDR3 bases: TGTGCCAGCAGCTTAATTGGGGGGTGGGATGAAAAACTGTTTTTT. Translating it yields CASSLIGGWDEKLFF.

The chain couples TRBV7-7 to TRBJ1-5; D perhaps matches TRBD1 (5 bases). CDR3 size: 17 residues. V was pared by 10 bases and J by 0 bases, with 22 bases between. CDR1 and CDR2 (germline): SSHAT, FNYEAQ (reference sequence). The DNA of the CDR3 is TGTGCCACCTCTCGGGGCAGGGACTACCATAGCAATCAGCCCCAGCATTTT. It codes for CATSRGRDYHSNQPQHF.

This clone was observed a handful of times. V and J are TRBV4-1 and TRBJ1-1, with TRBD1 identical over 10 bases. Trimming cost V 1 base and J 5 bases; bases outside gene matches: 19. The germline CDR1 and CDR2 sequences are MGHRA and YSYEKL. The CDR3 runs 20 residues. The CDR3, as DNA: TGCGCCAGCAGCCAAGGGGGAGTGCCGGGACAGGGGCTTCGGTGGACTGAAGCTTTCTTT. This sequence encodes CASSQGGVPGQGLRWTEAFF.

This chain links TRBV28 with TRBJ1-5, with TRBD1 as a possible D gene (6 bases). The V gene lost 2 bases and the J gene lost 4 bases, with 6 bases spanning the gap. Germline-derived CDR1 and CDR2 are MDHEN and SYDVKM. The CDR3 consists of 13 residues. This CDR3 reads CASSLQGNQPQHF. CDR3 in DNA: TGTGCCAGCAGTTTACAGGGGAATCAGCCCCAGCATTTT.

This chain connects TRBV6-1 to TRBJ1-1; possible D gene TRBD1, 6 bases. V lost 3 bases to trimming and J lost 0 bases, with 14 bases between them. Germline V gene sequence: CDR1 MNHNS, CDR2 SASEGT. The CDR3 runs 16 residues. The CDR3 reads CASSERQVLLNTEAFF. CDR3 DNA: TGTGCCAGCAGTGAGAGACAGGTACTTCTGAACACTGAAGCTTTCTTT.

CDR3 sequence: CATSRDLAGGYNEQFF. The CDR3 DNA reads as TGTGCCACCAGCAGAGATCTAGCGGGAGGATACAATGAGCAGTTCTTC. This chain joins TRBV15 and TRBJ2-1, with TRBD2 matching 11 bases. CDR3 length equals 16 residues. The V and J ends lost 0 bases and 4 bases, in that order; junction bases with no gene match: 2. CDR1 is LNHNV, CDR2 YYDKDF, per germline (reference sequence).

The gene calls are TRBV19 and TRBJ1-1, with D perhaps matching TRBD1 (5 bases). Trimming took off 2 bases at V and 0 bases at J, with 16 bases between the two ends. CDR1 is LNHDA and CDR2 is SQIVND in the germline V gene (reference sequence). The CDR3 is 17 residues long. The CDR3 coding sequence is TGTGCCAGTAGTATAATTGGGGCAGGGCTCATGAACACTGAAGCTTTCTTT. Its protein is CASSIIGAGLMNTEAFF.

This clone was counted once. The chain recombines TRBV9 with TRBJ1-2; 8 nucleotides match TRBD1. J gave up 4 bases and V 3 bases, and 8 bases lay outside the gene matches. Germline V gene data show CDR1 as SGDLS and CDR2 as YYNGEE. The CDR3 is made up of 15 amino acids. For the CDR3, the DNA is TGTGCCAGCAGCGCACGACAGGGGTTCGGCTATGGCTACACCTTC. Encoded protein: CASSARQGFGYGYTF. Filled out from reference TRBV9 and TRBJ1-2, the complete variable domain reads DSGVTQTPKHLITATGQRVTLRCSPRSGDLSVYWYQQSLDQGLQFLIQYYNGEERAKGNILERFSAQQFPDLHSELNLSSLELGDSALYFCASSARQGFGYGYTFGSGTRLTVV.

The chain carries TRBV13 and TRBJ1-2; 12 nucleotides align to TRBD1. Trimming took 4 bases from V and 1 from J; bases not matched to a gene: 4. Germline V lookup: CDR1 PRHDT, CDR2 FYEKMQ (reference sequence). This CDR3 region has 16 residues. This CDR3 reads CASSSRDRGRNYGYTF. CDR3 in DNA: TGTGCCAGCAGCTCCCGGGACAGGGGGCGTAACTATGGCTACACCTTC. Variable domain in full (rest from reference TRBV13 and TRBJ1-2): AAGVIQSPRHLIKEKRETATLKCYPIPRHDTVYWYQQGPGQDPQFLISFYEKMQSDKGSIPDRFSAQQFSDYHSELNMSSLELGDSALYFCASSSRDRGRNYGYTFGSGTRLTVV.